These T cell receptor beta chains were read from a single sample in a study of regulatory T cells in long-lasting Graves disease. MiXCR, run by TCRdb on the multiplex PCR reads, gives a single entry per CDR3 protein. The data hold roughly 300,000 distinct CDR3 sequences, with 20% to 25% observed a single time. Sequencing used peripheral blood mononuclear cells (PBMCs), obtained when the disease was refractory, from a patient treated with antithyroid drugs. These receptors were taken from a female donor with Graves disease. The CDR3 runs from the conserved cysteine through the conserved F or W. The D gene is left open where the match is weak. Only part of the rows carry a size: once, few, many, or a class if the clone is expanded.

>many|-|TRBJ2-2|TRBV28
CASRQTGGTGELFF
TGTGCCAGTAGGCAGACTGGGGGAACCGGGGAGCTGTTTTTT
>many|TRBD1|TRBJ2-5|TRBV3-1
CASSQPGQGSETQYF
TGTGCCAGCAGCCAACCGGGACAGGGTTCAGAGACCCAGTACTTC
>many|-|TRBJ2-5|TRBV28
CASSFGDGETQYF
TGTGCCAGCAGTTTCGGGGACGGGGAGACCCAGTACTTC
>many|-|TRBJ2-7|TRBV12-3/TRBV12-4
CASRPRGSGREQYF
TGTGCCAGCAGGCCCCGAGGTTCGGGTCGGGAGCAGTACTTC
>-|-|TRBJ1-5|TRBV28
CASIPRGSNQPQHF
TGTGCCAGCATCCCCCGGGGTAGCAATCAGCCCCAGCATTTT
>-|TRBD1|TRBJ2-5|TRBV19
CASSISSWTGGEETQYF
TGTGCCAGTAGTATCTCTTCCTGGACAGGGGGCGAAGAGACCCAGTACTTC
>many|-|TRBJ1-1|TRBV11-2
CASSVREGKGTEAFF
TGTGCCAGCAGCGTTAGGGAGGGGAAGGGCACTGAAGCTTTCTTT
>-|-|TRBJ2-1|TRBV19
CASSTDSYNEQFF
TGTGCCAGTAGTACGGACAGTTACAATGAGCAGTTCTTC
>-|TRBD2|TRBJ2-7|TRBV20-1
CSARGVAGGSSYEQYF
TGCAGTGCCAGGGGGGTAGCGGGAGGAAGCTCCTACGAGCAGTACTTC
>many|-|TRBJ1-5|TRBV3-1
CASSPQGLQPQHF
TGTGCCAGCAGCCCACAGGGTCTTCAGCCCCAGCATTTT
>-|-|TRBJ2-5|TRBV29-1
CSVDRVDGETQYF
TGCAGCGTTGATCGGGTGGATGGGGAGACCCAGTACTTC
>-|-|TRBJ1-5|TRBV28
CASSLYRRGSNQPQHF
TGTGCCAGCAGTTTGTATAGGAGGGGCAGCAATCAGCCCCAGCATTTT
>-|-|TRBJ1-6|TRBV14
CASSQQQGRNSPLHF
TGTGCCAGCAGCCAACAACAGGGACGTAATTCACCCCTCCACTTT
>-|TRBD1|TRBJ2-7|TRBV20-1
CSPSTGGYEQYF
TGCAGTCCTTCGACAGGGGGCTACGAGCAGTACTTC
>-|-|TRBJ1-4|TRBV7-8
CASSLGALGEKLFF
TGTGCCAGCAGCTTAGGGGCCTTGGGTGAAAAACTGTTTTTT
>few|-|TRBJ1-1|TRBV6-1
CASSLGRRGLNTEAFF
TGTGCCAGCAGCCTTGGACGCAGGGGCCTGAACACTGAAGCTTTCTTT